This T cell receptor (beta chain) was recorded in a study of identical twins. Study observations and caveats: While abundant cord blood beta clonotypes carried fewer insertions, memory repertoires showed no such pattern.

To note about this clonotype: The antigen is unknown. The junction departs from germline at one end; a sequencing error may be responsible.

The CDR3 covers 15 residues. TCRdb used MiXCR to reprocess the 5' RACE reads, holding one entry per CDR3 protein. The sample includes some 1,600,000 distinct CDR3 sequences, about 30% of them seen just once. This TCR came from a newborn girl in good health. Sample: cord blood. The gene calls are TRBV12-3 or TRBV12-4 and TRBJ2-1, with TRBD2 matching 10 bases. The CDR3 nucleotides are TGTGCCGGCAGTTCAGCGGGGGGGTTAAGGGATGAGCAGTTCTTC. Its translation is CAGSSAGGLRDEQFF.